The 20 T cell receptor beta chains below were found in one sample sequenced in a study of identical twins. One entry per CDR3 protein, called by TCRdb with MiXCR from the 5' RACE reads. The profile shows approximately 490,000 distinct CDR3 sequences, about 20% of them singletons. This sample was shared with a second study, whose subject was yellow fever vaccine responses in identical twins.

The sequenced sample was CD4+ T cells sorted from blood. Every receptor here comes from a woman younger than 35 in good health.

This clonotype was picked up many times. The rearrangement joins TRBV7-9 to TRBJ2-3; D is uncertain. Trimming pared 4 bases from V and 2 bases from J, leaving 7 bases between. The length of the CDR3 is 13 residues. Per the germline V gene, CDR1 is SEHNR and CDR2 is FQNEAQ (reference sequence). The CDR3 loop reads CASSWTSTDTQYF. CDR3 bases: TGTGCCAGCAGCTGGACGTCCACAGATACGCAGTATTTT. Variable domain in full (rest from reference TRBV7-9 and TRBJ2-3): DTGVSQNPRHKITKRGQNVTFRCDPISEHNRLYWYRQTLGQGPEFLTYFQNEAQLEKSRLLSDRFSAERPKGSFSTLEIQRTEQGDSAMYLCASSWTSTDTQYFGPGTRLTVL.

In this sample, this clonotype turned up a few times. This CDR3 is CSASIPANTQYF. CDR3 DNA sequence: TGCAGTGCTAGTATTCCAGCTAATACGCAGTATTTT. This chain joins TRBV20-1 and TRBJ2-3; the D is unclear. The germline V gene encodes CDR1 DFQATT and CDR2 SNEGSKA (reference sequence). Trimming stripped 3 bases from V and 7 bases from J, with 11 bases between. This CDR3 comprises 12 residues.

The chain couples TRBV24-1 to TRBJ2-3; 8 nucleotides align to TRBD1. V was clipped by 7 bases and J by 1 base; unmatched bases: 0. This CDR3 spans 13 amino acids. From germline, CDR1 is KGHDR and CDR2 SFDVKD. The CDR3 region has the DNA TGTGCCACCAGGGACAGGGGCACAGATACGCAGTATTTT. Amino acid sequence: CATRDRGTDTQYF.

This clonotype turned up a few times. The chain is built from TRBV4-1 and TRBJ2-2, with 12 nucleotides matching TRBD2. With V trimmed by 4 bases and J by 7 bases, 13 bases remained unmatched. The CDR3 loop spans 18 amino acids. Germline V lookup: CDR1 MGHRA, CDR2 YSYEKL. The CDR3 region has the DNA TGCGCCAGCAGCCTGAGTCCGACTAGCGGGAGTGTAGGCGGGGAGCTGTTTTTT. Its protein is CASSLSPTSGSVGGELFF.

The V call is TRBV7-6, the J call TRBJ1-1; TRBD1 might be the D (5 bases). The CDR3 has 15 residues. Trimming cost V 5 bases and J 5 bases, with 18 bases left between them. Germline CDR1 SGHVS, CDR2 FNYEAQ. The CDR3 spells CASSPPGGLGTEAFF. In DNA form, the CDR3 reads TGTGCCAGCAGCCCACCGGGGGGTTTAGGTACTGAAGCTTTCTTT.

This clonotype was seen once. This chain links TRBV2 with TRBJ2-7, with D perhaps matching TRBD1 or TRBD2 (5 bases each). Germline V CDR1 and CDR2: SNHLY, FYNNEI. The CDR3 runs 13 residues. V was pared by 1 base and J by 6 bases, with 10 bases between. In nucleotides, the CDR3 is TGTGCCAGCAGTGAAGAGGGGACGGGCGAGCAGTACTTC. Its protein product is CASSEEGTGEQYF. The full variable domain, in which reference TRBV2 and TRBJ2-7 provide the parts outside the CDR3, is EPEVTQTPSHQVTQMGQEVILRCVPISNHLYFYWYRQILGQKVEFLVSFYNNEISEKSEIFDDQFSVERPDGSNFTLKIRSTKLEDSAMYFCASSEEGTGEQYFGPGTRLTVT.

CDR3 sequence reads: CASRSTIGSYEQYV. CDR3 in DNA: TGCGCCAGCAGATCTACCATAGGTTCCTACGAGCAGTACGTC. J is TRBJ2-7 and V is TRBV5-1; D gene uncertain. Per the germline V gene, CDR1 is SGHRS and CDR2 is YFSETQ. The length of the CDR3 is 14 residues. V lost 5 bases and J lost 1, with 13 bases in between.

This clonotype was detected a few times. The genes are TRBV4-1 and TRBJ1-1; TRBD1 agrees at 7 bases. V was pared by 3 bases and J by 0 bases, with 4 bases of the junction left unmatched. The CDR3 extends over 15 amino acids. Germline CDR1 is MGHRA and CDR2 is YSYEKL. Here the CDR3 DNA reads TGCGCCAGCAGCCAGGGGGACAGCATGAACACTGAAGCTTTCTTT. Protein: CASSQGDSMNTEAFF.

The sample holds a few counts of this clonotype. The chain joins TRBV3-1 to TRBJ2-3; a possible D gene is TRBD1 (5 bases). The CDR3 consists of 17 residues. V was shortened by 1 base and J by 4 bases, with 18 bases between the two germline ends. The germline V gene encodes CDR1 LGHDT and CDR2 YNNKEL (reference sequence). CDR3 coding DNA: TGTGCCAGCAGCCAAGGTCGACAGCCCGTTGCCGCAGATACGCAGTATTTT. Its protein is CASSQGRQPVAADTQYF.

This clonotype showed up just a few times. CDR3 bases: TGTGCCAGCAGTTTGGAGGGGGGTAGCAGCAATCAGCCCCAGCATTTT. This gives the protein CASSLEGGSSNQPQHF. This chain uses TRBV6-4 with TRBJ1-5; possible D gene TRBD1, 6 bases. This CDR3 comprises 16 residues. Germline V gene data show CDR1 as MRHNA and CDR2 as SNTAGT. The V and J ends lost 5 bases and 1 base respectively, with 15 bases between them.

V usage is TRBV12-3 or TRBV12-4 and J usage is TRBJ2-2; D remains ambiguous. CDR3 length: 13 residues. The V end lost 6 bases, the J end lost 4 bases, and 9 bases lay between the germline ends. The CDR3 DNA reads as TGTGCCAGCAGCCCCACCCTCACCGGGGAGCTGTTTTTT. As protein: CASSPTLTGELFF.

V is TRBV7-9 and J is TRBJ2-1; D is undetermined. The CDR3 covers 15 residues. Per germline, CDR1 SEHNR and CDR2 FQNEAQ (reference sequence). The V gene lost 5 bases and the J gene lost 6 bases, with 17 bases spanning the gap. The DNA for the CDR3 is TGTGCCAGCAGCCATAAACGAGGATACCTCAATGAGCAGTTCTTC. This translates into CASSHKRGYLNEQFF. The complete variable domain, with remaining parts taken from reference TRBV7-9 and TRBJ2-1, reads DTGVSQNPRHKITKRGQNVTFRCDPISEHNRLYWYRQTLGQGPEFLTYFQNEAQLEKSRLLSDRFSAERPKGSFSTLEIQRTEQGDSAMYLCASSHKRGYLNEQFFGPGTRLTVL.

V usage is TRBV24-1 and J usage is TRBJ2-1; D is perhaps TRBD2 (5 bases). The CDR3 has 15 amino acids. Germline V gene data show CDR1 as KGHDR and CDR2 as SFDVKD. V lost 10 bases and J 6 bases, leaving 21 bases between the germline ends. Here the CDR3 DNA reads TGTGCCACAAAACGGGGTGACACTCCACGCAATGAGCAGTTCTTC. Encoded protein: CATKRGDTPRNEQFF.

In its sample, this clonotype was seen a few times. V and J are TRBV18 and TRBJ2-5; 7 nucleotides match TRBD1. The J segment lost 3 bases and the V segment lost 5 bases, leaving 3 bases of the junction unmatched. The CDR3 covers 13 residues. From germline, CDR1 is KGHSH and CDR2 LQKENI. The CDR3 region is CASSTGTEETQYF. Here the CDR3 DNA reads TGTGCCAGCTCAACTGGGACAGAAGAGACCCAGTACTTC.

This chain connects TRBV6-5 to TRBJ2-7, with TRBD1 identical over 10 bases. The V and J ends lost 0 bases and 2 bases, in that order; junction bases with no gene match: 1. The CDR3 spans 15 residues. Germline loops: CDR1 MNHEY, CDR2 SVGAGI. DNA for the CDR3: TGTGCCAGCAGTTACTCAGGACAGGGGGCCTACGAGCAGTACTTC. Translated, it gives CASSYSGQGAYEQYF.

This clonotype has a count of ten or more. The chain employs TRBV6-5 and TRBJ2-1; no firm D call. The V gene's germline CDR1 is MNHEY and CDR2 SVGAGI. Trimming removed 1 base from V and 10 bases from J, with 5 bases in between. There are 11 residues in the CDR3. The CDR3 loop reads CASSYLGEQFF. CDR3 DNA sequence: TGTGCCAGCAGTTACTTGGGGGAGCAGTTCTTC.

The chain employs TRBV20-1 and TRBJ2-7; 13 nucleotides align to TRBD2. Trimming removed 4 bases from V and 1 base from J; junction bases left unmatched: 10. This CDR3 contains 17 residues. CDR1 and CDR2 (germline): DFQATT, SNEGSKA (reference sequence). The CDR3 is CSATPPWTSGGSYEQYF. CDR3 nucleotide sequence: TGCAGTGCTACCCCTCCCTGGACTAGCGGGGGTTCCTACGAGCAGTACTTC.

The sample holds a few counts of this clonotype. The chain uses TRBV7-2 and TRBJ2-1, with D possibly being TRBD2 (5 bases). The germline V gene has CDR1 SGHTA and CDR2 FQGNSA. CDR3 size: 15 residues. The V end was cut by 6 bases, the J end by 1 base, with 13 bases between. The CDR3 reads CASRAGGQSYNEQFF. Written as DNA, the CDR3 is TGTGCCAGCAGGGCGGGCGGTCAATCCTACAATGAGCAGTTCTTC.

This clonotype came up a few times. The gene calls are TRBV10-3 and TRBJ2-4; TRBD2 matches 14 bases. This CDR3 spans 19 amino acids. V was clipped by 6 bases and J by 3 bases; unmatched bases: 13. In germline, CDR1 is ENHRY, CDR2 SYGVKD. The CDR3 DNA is TGTGCCATCAGCCCCGGGACTAGCGGGAGTCAAGGTCTCAAAAACATTCAGTACTTC. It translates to CAISPGTSGSQGLKNIQYF.

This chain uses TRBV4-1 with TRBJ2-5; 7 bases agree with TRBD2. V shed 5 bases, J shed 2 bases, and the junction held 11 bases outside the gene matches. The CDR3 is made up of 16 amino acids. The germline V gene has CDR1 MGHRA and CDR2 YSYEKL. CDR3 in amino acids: CASSFRDYLIQETQYF. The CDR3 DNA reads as TGCGCCAGCAGCTTCCGGGACTACCTAATTCAAGAGACCCAGTACTTC.